This T cell receptor (beta chain) was retrieved from a study of T-cell reconstitution after alpha-beta-depleted transplantation in children. On this clonotype: Its antigen is unidentified.

Unique molecular identifiers were incorporated when the TCRbeta library was constructed. MiXCR, run by TCRdb on the PCR reads, gives a single entry per CDR3 protein. This table has 700,000 to 850,000 distinct CDR3 sequences, less than 20% appearing once. Study-level points and caveats: Counts and diversity of T cells one year after transplant came mostly from newly produced T cells. Recipient T cells and thymic progenitors that survived were the source of the high TCRbeta diversity seen at day 60 in some patients.

In germline, CDR1 is SQVTM, CDR2 ANQGSEA. The V end lost 5 bases, the J end lost 7 bases, and 10 bases lay between the germline ends. The CDR3 covers 11 residues. This material consisted of PBMCs, mostly from graft donor cells, taken 360 days after TCRalphabeta/CD19-depleted stem cell transplant. This TCR was recovered from a male patient younger than 18 who had a stem cell transplant for acute lymphoblastic leukemia, so the T cells may come from the graft donor. This rearrangement joins TRBV29-1 to TRBJ2-3, with no clear D. For the CDR3, the DNA is TGCAGCGTTCTAGGATCACATACGCAGTATTTT. This gives the protein CSVLGSHTQYF.